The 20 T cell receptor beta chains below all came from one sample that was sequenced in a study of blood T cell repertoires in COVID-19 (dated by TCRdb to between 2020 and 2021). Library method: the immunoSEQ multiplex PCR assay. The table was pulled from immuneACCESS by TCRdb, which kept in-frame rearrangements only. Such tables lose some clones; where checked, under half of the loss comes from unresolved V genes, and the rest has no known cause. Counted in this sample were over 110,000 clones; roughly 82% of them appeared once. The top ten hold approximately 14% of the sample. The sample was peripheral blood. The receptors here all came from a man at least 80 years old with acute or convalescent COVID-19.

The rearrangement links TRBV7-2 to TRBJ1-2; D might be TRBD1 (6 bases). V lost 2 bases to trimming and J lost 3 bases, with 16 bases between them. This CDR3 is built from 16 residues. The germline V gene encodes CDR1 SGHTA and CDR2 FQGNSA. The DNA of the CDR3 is TGTGCCAGCAGCTTAACGGACAGAGGGGGACACTATGGCTACACCTTC. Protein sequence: CASSLTDRGGHYGYTF.

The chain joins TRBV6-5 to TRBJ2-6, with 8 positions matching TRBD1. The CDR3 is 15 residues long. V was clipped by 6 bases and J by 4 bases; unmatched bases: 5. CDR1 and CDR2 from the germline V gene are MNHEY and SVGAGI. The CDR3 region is CASSRTGNGANVLTF. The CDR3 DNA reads TGTGCCAGCAGCAGGACAGGGAACGGGGCCAACGTCCTGACTTTC.

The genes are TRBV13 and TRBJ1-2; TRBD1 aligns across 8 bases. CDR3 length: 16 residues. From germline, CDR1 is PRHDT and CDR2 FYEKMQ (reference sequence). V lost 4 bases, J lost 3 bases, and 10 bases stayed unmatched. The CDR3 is CASSSLGQGMDYGYTF. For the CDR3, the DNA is TGTGCCAGCAGCTCTCTAGGACAGGGAATGGACTATGGCTACACCTTC.

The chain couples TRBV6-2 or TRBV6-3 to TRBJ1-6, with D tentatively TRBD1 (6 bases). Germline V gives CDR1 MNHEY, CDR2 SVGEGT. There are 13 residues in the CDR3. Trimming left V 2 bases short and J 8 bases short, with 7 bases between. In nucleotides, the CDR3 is TGTGCCAGCAGTTACGAGGGGGATTCACCCCTCCACTTT. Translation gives CASSYEGDSPLHF.

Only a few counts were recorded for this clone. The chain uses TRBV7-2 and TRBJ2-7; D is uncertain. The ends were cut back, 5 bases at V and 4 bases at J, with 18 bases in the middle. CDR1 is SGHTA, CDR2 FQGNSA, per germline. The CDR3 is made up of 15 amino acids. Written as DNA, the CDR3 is TGTGCCAGCAGCAACCACGGTGGCGAGCGATACGAGCAGTACTTC. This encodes CASSNHGGERYEQYF.

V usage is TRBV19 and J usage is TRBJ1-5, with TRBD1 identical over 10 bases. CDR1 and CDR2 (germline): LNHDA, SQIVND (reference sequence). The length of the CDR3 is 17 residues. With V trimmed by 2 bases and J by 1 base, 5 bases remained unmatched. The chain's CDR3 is CASSITTGGLSNQPQHF. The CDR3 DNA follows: TGTGCCAGTAGTATAACGACAGGGGGCCTGAGCAATCAGCCCCAGCATTTT.

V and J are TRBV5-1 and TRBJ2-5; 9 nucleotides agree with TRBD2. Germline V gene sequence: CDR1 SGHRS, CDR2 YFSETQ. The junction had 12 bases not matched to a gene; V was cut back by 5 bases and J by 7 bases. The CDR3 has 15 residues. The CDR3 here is CASRLAGETPRTQYF. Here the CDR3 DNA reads TGCGCCAGCAGGTTAGCGGGGGAGACCCCGAGGACCCAGTACTTC. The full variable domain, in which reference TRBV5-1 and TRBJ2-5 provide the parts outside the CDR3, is KAGVTQTPRYLIKTRGQQVTLSCSPISGHRSVSWYQQTPGQGLQFLFEYFSETQRNKGNFPGRFSGRQFSNSRSEMNVSTLELGDSALYLCASRLAGETPRTQYFGPGTRLLVL.

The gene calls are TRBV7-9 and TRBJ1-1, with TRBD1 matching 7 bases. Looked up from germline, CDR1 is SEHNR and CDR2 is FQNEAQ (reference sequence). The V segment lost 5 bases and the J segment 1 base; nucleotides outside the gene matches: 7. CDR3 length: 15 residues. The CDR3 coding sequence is TGTGCCAGCAGCGGGCCGGGGACAGCGAACACTGAAGCTTTCTTT. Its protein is CASSGPGTANTEAFF.

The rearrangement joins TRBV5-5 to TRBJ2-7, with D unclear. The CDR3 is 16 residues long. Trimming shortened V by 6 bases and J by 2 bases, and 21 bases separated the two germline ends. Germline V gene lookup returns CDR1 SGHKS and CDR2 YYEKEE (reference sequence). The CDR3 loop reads CASNPRIGLGTYEQYF. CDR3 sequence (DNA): TGTGCCAGCAACCCGCGGATTGGCCTTGGCACCTACGAGCAGTACTTC.

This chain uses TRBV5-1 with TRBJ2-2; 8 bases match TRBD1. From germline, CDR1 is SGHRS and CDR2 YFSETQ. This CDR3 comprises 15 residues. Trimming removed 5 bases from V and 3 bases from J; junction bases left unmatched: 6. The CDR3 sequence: CASRADRVDTGELFF. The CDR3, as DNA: TGCGCCAGCAGGGCGGACAGGGTAGACACCGGGGAGCTGTTTTTT.

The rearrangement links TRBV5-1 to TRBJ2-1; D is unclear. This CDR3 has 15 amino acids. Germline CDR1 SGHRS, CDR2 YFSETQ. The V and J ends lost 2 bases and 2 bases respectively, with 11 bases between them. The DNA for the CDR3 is TGCGCCAGCAGCTTTCGTGACACTGCCTACAATGAGCAGTTCTTC. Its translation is CASSFRDTAYNEQFF.

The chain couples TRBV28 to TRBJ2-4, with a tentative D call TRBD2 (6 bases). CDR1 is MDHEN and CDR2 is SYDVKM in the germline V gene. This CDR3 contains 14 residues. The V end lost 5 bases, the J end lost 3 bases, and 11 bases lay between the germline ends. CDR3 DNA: TGTGCCAGCAGTCCACCCGGGGGCAAAAACATTCAGTACTTC. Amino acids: CASSPPGGKNIQYF.

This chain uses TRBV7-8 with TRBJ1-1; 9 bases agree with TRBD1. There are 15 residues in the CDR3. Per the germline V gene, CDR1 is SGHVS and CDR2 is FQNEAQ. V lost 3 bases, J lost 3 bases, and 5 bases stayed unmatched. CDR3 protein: CASSLRTGGHTEAFF. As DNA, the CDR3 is TGTGCCAGCAGCTTGCGAACAGGGGGCCACACTGAAGCTTTCTTT.

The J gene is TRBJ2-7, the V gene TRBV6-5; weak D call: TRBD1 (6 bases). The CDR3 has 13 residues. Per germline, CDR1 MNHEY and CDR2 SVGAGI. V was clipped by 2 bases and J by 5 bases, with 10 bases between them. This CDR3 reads CASSYQQGDEQYF. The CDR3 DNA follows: TGTGCCAGCAGTTACCAACAGGGCGACGAGCAGTACTTC.

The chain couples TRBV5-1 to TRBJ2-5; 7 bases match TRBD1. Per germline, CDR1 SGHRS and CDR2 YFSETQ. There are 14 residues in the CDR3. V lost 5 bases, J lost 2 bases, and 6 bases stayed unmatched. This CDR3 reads CASSRTGAQETQYF. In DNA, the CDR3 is TGCGCCAGCAGTCGAACAGGGGCTCAAGAGACCCAGTACTTC.

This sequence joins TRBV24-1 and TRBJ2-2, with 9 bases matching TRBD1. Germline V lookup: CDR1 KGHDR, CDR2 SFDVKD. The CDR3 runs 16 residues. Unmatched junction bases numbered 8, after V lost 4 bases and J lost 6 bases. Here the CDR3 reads CATSDPGQGDSGELFF. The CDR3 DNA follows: TGTGCCACCAGTGACCCGGGACAGGGTGATTCCGGGGAGCTGTTTTTT.

CDR3 loop: CASSLQVGTQETQYF. In nucleotides, the CDR3 is TGTGCCAGCAGCTTGCAAGTGGGGACACAAGAGACCCAGTACTTC. This chain uses TRBV5-4 with TRBJ2-5; weak D call: TRBD1 (6 bases). The ends were cut back, 1 base at V and 2 bases at J, with 12 bases in the middle. Germline V gene data show CDR1 as SGHNT and CDR2 as YYREEE (reference sequence). The CDR3 covers 15 residues.

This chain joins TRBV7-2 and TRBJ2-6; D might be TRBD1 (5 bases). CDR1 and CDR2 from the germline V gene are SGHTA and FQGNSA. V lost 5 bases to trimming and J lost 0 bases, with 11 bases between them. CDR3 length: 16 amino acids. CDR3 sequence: CASSPSTGSGANVLTF. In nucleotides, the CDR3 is TGTGCCAGCAGCCCCAGCACAGGCTCTGGGGCCAACGTCCTGACTTTC.

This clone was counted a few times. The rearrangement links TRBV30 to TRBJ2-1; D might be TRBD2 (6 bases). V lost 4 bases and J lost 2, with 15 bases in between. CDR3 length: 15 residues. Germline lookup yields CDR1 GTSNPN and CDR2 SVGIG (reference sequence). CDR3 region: CAWMGDFATYNEQFF. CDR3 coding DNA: TGTGCCTGGATGGGGGACTTCGCCACCTACAATGAGCAGTTCTTC.

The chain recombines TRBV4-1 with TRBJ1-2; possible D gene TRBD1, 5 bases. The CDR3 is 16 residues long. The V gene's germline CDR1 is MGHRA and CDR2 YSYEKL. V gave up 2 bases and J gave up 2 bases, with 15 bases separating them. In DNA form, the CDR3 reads TGCGCCAGCAGCCAAACCTCCAGGGAACCCAACTATGGCTACACCTTC. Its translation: CASSQTSREPNYGYTF.